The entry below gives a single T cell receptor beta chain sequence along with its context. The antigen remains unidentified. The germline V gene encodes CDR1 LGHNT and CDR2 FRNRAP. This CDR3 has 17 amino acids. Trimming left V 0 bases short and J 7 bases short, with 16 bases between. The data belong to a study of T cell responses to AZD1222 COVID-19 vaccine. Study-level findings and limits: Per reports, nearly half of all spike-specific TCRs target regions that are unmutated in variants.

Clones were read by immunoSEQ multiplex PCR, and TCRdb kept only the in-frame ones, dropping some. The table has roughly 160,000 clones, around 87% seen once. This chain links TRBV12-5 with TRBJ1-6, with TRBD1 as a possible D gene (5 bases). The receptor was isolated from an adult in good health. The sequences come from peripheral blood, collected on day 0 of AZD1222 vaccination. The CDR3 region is CASGLVSGPTGNSPLHF. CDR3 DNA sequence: TGTGCTAGTGGTTTGGTTTCGGGGCCCACCGGGAATTCACCCCTCCACTTT.